This paragraph reports one T cell receptor beta chain. V was trimmed by 4 bases and J by 0 bases, leaving 8 bases between them. The germline CDR1 and CDR2 sequences are SGHRS and YFSETQ. This CDR3 is 15 amino acids long. Original methodology: Quantification of nucleated cells was approximated via reference gene primer amplification. Assay: immunoSEQ multiplex PCR; the TCRdb copy retains only in-frame clones and omits some. V, J and clone size are those of that table, while D and trimming were read from the DNA. This table has 180,000 or so clones, roughly 79% appearing once. The data derive from a study of blood T cell repertoires in COVID-19.

The chain links TRBV5-1 to TRBJ2-6; D is undetermined. Sequencing was done on a sample of peripheral blood. This clonotype was sampled from a human donor with acute or convalescent COVID-19. The donor label of this sample is uncertain. The CDR3 DNA reads as TGCGCCAGCAGCGACAAAGTCTCTGGGGCCAACGTCCTGACTTTC. Translation: CASSDKVSGANVLTF.